A selection of T cell receptor beta chains follows, all from one sample in a study of human T cells and chemical hapten exposure. A single record per CDR3 protein comes from TCRdb applying MiXCR to the RACE reads. Counted here are 150,000 to 200,000 distinct CDR3 sequences, under 30% occurring once; the ten biggest clones make up 2% to 2.5%. The sequencing used whole blood, collected in connection with sensitization to the hapten diphenylcyclopropenone (DPC). These receptors all stem from a middle-aged woman with alopecia areata. Some clones in this sample may be carry-over from other donors' samples. The CDR3 runs from the conserved cysteine through the conserved F or W. Fields, in order: J gene, D gene, clone size, V gene, CDR3 DNA, CDR3 protein. A D gene is named only where the DNA matches it firmly. The listing skips clone size in some rows; elsewhere it reads once, few, many or a size class.

>TRBJ1-1|-|many|TRBV5-1
TGCGCCAGCAGCTCGAGGGTCGATAAGACTGAAGCTTTCTTT
CASSSRVDKTEAFF
>TRBJ2-7|-|-|TRBV28
TGTGCCAGCAGTTTATGGGCCCGGACTTTCTCCTACGAGCAGTACTTC
CASSLWARTFSYEQYF
>TRBJ2-4|-|few|TRBV6-2/TRBV6-3
TGTGCCAGCAGTGGGGTTCTAGCCAAAAACATTCAGTACTTC
CASSGVLAKNIQYF
>TRBJ2-1|-|-|TRBV5-6
TGTGCCAGCAGCTTGGACTGGAACAATGAGCAGTTCTTC
CASSLDWNNEQFF
>TRBJ2-1|-|-|TRBV28
TGTGCCAGCAGTTTACAACTAGTCCCTTGGTCCCAGTTCTTC
CASSLQLVPWSQFF
>TRBJ2-2|TRBD1|-|TRBV28
TGTGCCAGCAGGTACCCCGGGACAGTGAACACCGGGGAGCTGTTTTTT
CASRYPGTVNTGELFF
>TRBJ1-1|-|-|TRBV4-3
TGCGCCAGCAGCCGTAGCGACACAAACACTGAAGCTTTCTTT
CASSRSDTNTEAFF
>TRBJ1-1|-|few|TRBV23-1
TGCGCCAGCAGTCAATCCGGGGGGGGTGGTTCGAGAACTGAAGCTTTCTTT
CASSQSGGGGSRTEAFF
>TRBJ2-7|-|few|TRBV6-1
TGTGCCAGCAGTGAAAGCGACGAGGCCTACGAGCAGTACTTC
CASSESDEAYEQYF
>TRBJ2-7|-|-|TRBV29-1
TGCAGCGTTGGGGGGGACAAGTACTACGAGCAGTACTTC
CSVGGDKYYEQYF
>TRBJ2-7|TRBD2|-|TRBV28
TGTGCCAGCAGTGCCCATAGCGGGAGGGGCTACGAGCAGTACTTC
CASSAHSGRGYEQYF
>TRBJ2-6|TRBD1|-|TRBV6-5
TGTGCCAGCTCCCCCGGGACAGGGGGCCACTCTGGGGCCAACGTCCTGACTTTC
CASSPGTGGHSGANVLTF
>TRBJ1-1|TRBD1|few|TRBV7-2
TGTGCCAGCAGCTCAGAACCGGGACAGTACACTGAAGCTTTCTTT
CASSSEPGQYTEAFF
>TRBJ2-7|-|few|TRBV6-6
TGTGCCAGCGGGGGGACGGGCTACGAGCAGTACTTC
CASGGTGYEQYF
>TRBJ2-7|-|few|TRBV5-1
TGCGCCAGCAGCTTGGGAGGCGGCAAACTCTACGAGCAGTACTTC
CASSLGGGKLYEQYF
>TRBJ1-5|-|-|TRBV7-2
TGTGCCAGCAGCTTTTCAGGGGAGGATCAGCCCCAGCATTTT
CASSFSGEDQPQHF
>TRBJ1-1|-|few|TRBV27
TGTGCCAGCAGTTTAGGGCTCGGGAGAGCTTTCTTT
CASSLGLGRAFF
>TRBJ1-6|-|-|TRBV18
TGTGCCAGCTCACCCCGGACAGATAATTCACCCCTCCACTTT
CASSPRTDNSPLHF
>TRBJ1-1|-|few|TRBV9
TGTGCCAGCAGCGTAGCACCGGGACGGGAGGGCACTGAAGCTTTCTTT
CASSVAPGREGTEAFF
>TRBJ2-7|-|-|TRBV7-2
TGTGCCGGCAGCTTAGCTGTTTTAAGTCCCTACGAGCAGTACTTC
CAGSLAVLSPYEQYF
>TRBJ2-5|-|-|TRBV6-1
TGTGCCAGCAACCGTCAGGTCCTCGGAGAGACCCAGTACTTC
CASNRQVLGETQYF
>TRBJ2-2|-|-|TRBV28
-
CASSLYPGLNTGSCFF
>TRBJ2-1|-|-|TRBV29-1
TGCAGCGTTGAAGCGCCTAGCCACAATGAGCAGTTCTTC
CSVEAPSHNEQFF
>TRBJ2-7|-|-|TRBV20-1
TGCAGTGCTCAGAGGTGGGATTCCTACGAGCAGTACTTC
CSAQRWDSYEQYF
>TRBJ2-4|TRBD1|-|TRBV7-2
TGTGCCAGCAGCTCCGGGACAGCCATAAACATTCAGTACTTC
CASSSGTAINIQYF
>TRBJ2-3|-|many|TRBV6-1
TGTGCCAGCATCACAGATACGCAGTATTTT
CASITDTQYF
>TRBJ2-3|TRBD1|-|TRBV5-1
TGCGCCAGCAGCTTGGCCGGACAGGGGGCAGATACGCAGTATTTT
CASSLAGQGADTQYF
>TRBJ2-6|-|many|TRBV27
TGTGCCAGCAGGGATCTCACAGGGTCTGGGGCCAACGTCCTGACTTTC
CASRDLTGSGANVLTF
>TRBJ2-3|TRBD2|-|TRBV6-5
TGTGCCAGCAGCGTAGCGGGGAGATGGGATACGCAGTATTTT
CASSVAGRWDTQYF
>TRBJ2-5|-|many|TRBV20-1
TGCAGTGCCACTGACGGACAAGAGACCCAGTACTTC
CSATDGQETQYF
>TRBJ1-1|-|few|TRBV28
TGTGCCAGCAGCCCGGGGACACTTTTGAACACTGAAGCTTTCTTT
CASSPGTLLNTEAFF
>TRBJ2-5|TRBD1|-|TRBV25-1
TGTGCCAGCAGTGAATTCGGCAGGGGGCGCCGGGAGACCCAGTACTTC
CASSEFGRGRRETQYF
>TRBJ2-2|TRBD2|once|TRBV7-2
TGTGCCAGCAGCTTTAACAGCGGGGTAAACACCGGGGAGCTGTTTTTT
CASSFNSGVNTGELFF
>TRBJ2-1|TRBD2|-|TRBV20-1
TGCAGTGCCCCCAGACTAGCGGGAGGTTTCAATGAGCAGTTCTTC
CSAPRLAGGFNEQFF
>TRBJ2-4|-|-|TRBV7-9
TGTGCCAGCAGCCCCCAACCTAAGGACATTCAGTACTTC
CASSPQPKDIQYF
>TRBJ1-2|-|-|TRBV7-2
TGTGCCAGCAGTACAGGGCTCGGCTATGGCTACACCTTC
CASSTGLGYGYTF